The 9 T cell receptor beta chains reported below all come from one sample, sequenced in a study of vaccination and CD4 T cells after COVID-19. Which antigens these TCRs recognize remains unknown. Sequenced with the Oncomine TCR Beta short-read assay was DNA taken from cultured CD4+ T cells. TCRdb independently ran MiXCR on the PCR reads; one entry per CDR3 protein. This sample has roughly 4,000 distinct CDR3 sequences, with 15% found just once. Treatment noted: roughly nine-day PBMC culture with coronavirus spike peptide pools or control peptides (ViraFEST assay). Material for sequencing was CD4+ T cells from blood, cultured in vitro. The receptors stem from a human donor who had recovered from COVID-19.

This clonotype occurred a few times. The genes are TRBV6-2 or TRBV6-3 and TRBJ1-1, with TRBD1 identical over 7 bases. After removal of 6 bases from V and 7 bases from J, the junction contained 8 bases not matched to a gene. The CDR3 loop spans 13 amino acids. Germline CDR1 is MNHEY and CDR2 is SVGEGT. As DNA, the CDR3 is TGTGCCAGCAGGCCTACAGGGGCTGATGAAGCTTTCTTT. It encodes CASRPTGADEAFF.

In this sample, this clonotype turned up a few times. The rearrangement links TRBV6-5 to TRBJ1-4, with D maybe TRBD1 (5 bases). This CDR3 region has 14 residues. CDR1 is MNHEY and CDR2 is SVGAGI in the germline V gene. V was shortened by 1 base and J by 8 bases, with 11 bases between the two germline ends. The CDR3, as DNA: TGTGCCAGCAGTTACTATCCGGGGCGGGAAAAACTGTTTTTT. Its translation: CASSYYPGREKLFF.

This clonotype is labeled medium-sized (0.01 to 0.1%). The chain recombines TRBV7-9 with TRBJ1-1; D is ambiguous. V lost 1 base to trimming and J lost 0 bases, with 3 bases between them. The V gene's germline CDR1 is SEHNR and CDR2 FQNEAQ (reference sequence). The CDR3 runs to 13 residues. CDR3 region: CASSLEMNTEAFF. CDR3 DNA sequence: TGTGCCAGCAGCTTAGAAATGAACACTGAAGCTTTCTTT.

The sample holds a few counts of this clonotype. J is TRBJ1-6 and V is TRBV4-1; TRBD1 matches 7 bases. Unmatched junction bases numbered 2, after V lost 4 bases and J lost 8 bases. CDR1 MGHRA and CDR2 YSYEKL come from the germline V gene. The CDR3 loop spans 13 amino acids. Written as DNA, the CDR3 is TGCGCCAGCAGCCCGCAGGGGGATTCACCCCTCCACTTT. Amino acids: CASSPQGDSPLHF.

In regard to this clonotype: Given a much more abundant clone one base away, this may be a read error. J is TRBJ1-5 and V is TRBV30; D ambiguous. Per germline, CDR1 GTSNPN and CDR2 SVGIG (reference sequence). The CDR3 runs to 13 residues. CDR3 residues: CARSRSEGLLMHF. The CDR3 DNA follows: TGTGCCCGGAGTCGTTCGGAAGGACTGCTAATGCATTTT.

The V gene is TRBV30, the J gene TRBJ1-2; the D gene is possibly TRBD1 (5 bases). Germline lookup yields CDR1 GTSNPN and CDR2 SVGIG (reference sequence). There are 14 residues in the CDR3. Trimming removed 2 bases at V and 11 bases at J, with 21 bases between. CDR3 DNA: TGTGCCTGGAGTCACCAAGGGGCAGGGAAGGGGTACACCTTC. It yields the protein CAWSHQGAGKGYTF.

The sample holds a few counts of this clonotype. The V and J genes are TRBV4-1 and TRBJ2-3; D ambiguous. The germline gives CDR1 MGHRA, CDR2 YSYEKL. CDR3 length: 14 amino acids. The germline V and J ends were trimmed by 0 bases and 1 base, with 5 bases remaining between them. CDR3 in DNA: TGCGCCAGCAGCCAAGAGATCCGCACAGATACGCAGTATTTT. This translates into CASSQEIRTDTQYF.

This clonotype is a singleton in its sample. A clone one base away is much larger, so this may be a read error. The J gene is TRBJ1-3, the V gene TRBV20-1; the D is unclear. The CDR3 runs 13 residues. From germline, CDR1 is DFQATT and CDR2 SNEGSKA (reference sequence). The CDR3 sequence: CGASHGAGNTIYF. The CDR3 nucleotides are TGCGGTGCTAGTCACGGAGCTGGAAACACCATATATTTT.

By proportion, this clonotype is medium-sized. V usage is TRBV6-1 and J usage is TRBJ1-2; 11 bases map to TRBD1. The CDR3 length is 16 residues. CDR1 is MNHNS and CDR2 is SASEGT in the germline V gene. V trimming: 5 bases; J trimming: 0 bases; junction bases outside the gene matches: 5. The CDR3 spells CASSRGTGGTNYGYTF. The CDR3 DNA is TGTGCCAGCAGTAGAGGGACAGGGGGGACTAACTATGGCTACACCTTC.